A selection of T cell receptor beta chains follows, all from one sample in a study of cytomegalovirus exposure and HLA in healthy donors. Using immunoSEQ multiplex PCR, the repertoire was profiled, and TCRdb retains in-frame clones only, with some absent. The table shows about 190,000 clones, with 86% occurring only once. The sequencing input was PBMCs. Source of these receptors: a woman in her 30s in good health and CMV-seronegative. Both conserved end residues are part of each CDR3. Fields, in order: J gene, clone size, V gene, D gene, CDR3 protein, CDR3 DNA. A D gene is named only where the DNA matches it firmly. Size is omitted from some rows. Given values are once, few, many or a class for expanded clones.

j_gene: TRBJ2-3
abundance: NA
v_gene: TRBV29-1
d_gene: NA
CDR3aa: CSVEVTGEPDTQYF
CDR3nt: TGCAGCGTTGAAGTGACCGGGGAGCCAGATACGCAGTATTTT

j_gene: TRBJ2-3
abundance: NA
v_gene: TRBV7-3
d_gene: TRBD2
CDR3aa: CASSFNRAGPQYF
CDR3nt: TGTGCCAGCAGCTTCAATCGAGCGGGGCCGCAGTATTTT

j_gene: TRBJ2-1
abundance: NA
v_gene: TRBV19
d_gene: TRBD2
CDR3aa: CASSILGHSGGPAHEQFF
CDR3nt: TGTGCCAGTAGTATATTGGGCCATAGCGGGGGGCCCGCCCATGAGCAGTTCTTC

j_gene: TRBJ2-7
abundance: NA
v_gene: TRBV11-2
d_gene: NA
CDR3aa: CASSFRFYEQYF
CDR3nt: TGTGCCAGCAGCTTCAGATTTTACGAGCAGTACTTC

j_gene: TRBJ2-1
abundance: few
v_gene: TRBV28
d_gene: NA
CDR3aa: CASRSGIRSSYNEQFF
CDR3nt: TGTGCCAGCAGATCAGGGATCCGCAGCTCCTACAATGAGCAGTTCTTC

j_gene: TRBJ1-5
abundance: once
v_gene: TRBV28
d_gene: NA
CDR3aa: CASSNTGRGYQPQHF
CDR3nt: TGTGCCAGCAGTAATACAGGGCGCGGTTATCAGCCCCAGCATTTT

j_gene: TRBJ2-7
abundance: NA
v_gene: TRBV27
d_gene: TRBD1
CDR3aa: CASSRQGVYEQYF
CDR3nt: TGTGCCAGCAGTCGACAGGGGGTCTACGAGCAGTACTTC

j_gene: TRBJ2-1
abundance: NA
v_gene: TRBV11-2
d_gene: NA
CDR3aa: CASSLEREGDEQFF
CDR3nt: TGTGCCAGCAGCTTAGAACGAGAGGGCGATGAGCAGTTCTTC

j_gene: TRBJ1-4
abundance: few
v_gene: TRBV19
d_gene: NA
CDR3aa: CASSPRGGKLFF
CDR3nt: TGTGCCAGTAGTCCACGCGGAGGAAAACTGTTTTTT

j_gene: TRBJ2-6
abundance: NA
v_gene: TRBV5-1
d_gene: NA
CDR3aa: CASSWQEGANVLTF
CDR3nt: TGCGCCAGCAGCTGGCAGGAAGGGGCCAACGTCCTGACTTTC

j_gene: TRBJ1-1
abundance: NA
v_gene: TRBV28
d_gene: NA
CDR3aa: CASSLLGQSAFF
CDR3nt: TGTGCCAGCAGTTTACTCGGACAGTCAGCTTTCTTT

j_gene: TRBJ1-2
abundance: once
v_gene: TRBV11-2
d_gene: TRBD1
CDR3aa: CASSPGQGGVGYTF
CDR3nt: TGTGCCAGCAGCCCCGGACAGGGAGGCGTTGGCTACACCTTC

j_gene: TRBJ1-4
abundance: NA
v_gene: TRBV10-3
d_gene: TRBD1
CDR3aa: CAISDDREVPNEKLFF
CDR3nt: TGTGCCATCAGTGATGACAGGGAGGTCCCTAATGAAAAACTGTTTTTT

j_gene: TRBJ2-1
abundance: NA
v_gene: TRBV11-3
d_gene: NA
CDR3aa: CASSLNSLTLNEQFF
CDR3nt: TGTGCCAGCAGCTTAAATTCGTTAACTCTCAATGAGCAGTTCTTC

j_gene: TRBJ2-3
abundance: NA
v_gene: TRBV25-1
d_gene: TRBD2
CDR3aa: CATPRRLATDTQYF
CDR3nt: TGTGCCACCCCGCGGAGACTAGCGACAGATACGCAGTATTTT

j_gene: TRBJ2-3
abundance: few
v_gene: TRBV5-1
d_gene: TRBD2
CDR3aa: CASSLGAGGRAGDTQYF
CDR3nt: TGCGCCAGCAGCTTGGGGGCAGGCGGGAGAGCGGGGGATACGCAGTATTTT

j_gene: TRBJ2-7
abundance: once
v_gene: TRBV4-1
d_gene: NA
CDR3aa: CASSQVGGLTYEQYF
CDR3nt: TGCGCCAGCAGCCAAGTTGGAGGACTAACCTACGAGCAGTACTTC

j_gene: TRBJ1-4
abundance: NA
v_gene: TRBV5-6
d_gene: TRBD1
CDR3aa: CASSRRDRDFPELFF
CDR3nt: TGTGCCAGCAGCCGCCGGGACAGGGATTTTCCCGAACTGTTTTTT

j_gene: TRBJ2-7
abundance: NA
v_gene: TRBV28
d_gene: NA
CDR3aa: CASSRPVTYTYEQYF
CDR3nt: TGTGCCAGCAGTCGACCCGTGACATACACCTACGAGCAGTACTTC

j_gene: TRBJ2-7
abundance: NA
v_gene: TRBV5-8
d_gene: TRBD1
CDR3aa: CASSAGAGTGDYEQYF
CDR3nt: TGTGCCAGCAGCGCGGGGGCCGGGACAGGGGATTACGAGCAGTACTTC

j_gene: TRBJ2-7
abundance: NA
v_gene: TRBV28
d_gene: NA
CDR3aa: CASSLPGAQSSYEQYF
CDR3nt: TGTGCCAGCAGTTTACCGGGAGCTCAGAGCTCCTACGAGCAGTACTTC

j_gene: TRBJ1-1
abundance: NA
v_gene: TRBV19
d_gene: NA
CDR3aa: CASSIGGPNTEAFF
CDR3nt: TGTGCCAGTAGTATCGGGGGGCCTAACACTGAAGCTTTCTTT

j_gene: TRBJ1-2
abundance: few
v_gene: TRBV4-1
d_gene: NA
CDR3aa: CASSSRQFNYGYTF
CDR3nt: TGCGCCAGCAGCTCGAGACAGTTTAACTATGGCTACACCTTC

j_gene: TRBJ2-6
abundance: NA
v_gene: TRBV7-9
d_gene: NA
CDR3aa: CASSPPGSGANVLTF
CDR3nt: TGTGCCAGCAGCCCTCCAGGGTCTGGGGCCAACGTCCTGACTTTC

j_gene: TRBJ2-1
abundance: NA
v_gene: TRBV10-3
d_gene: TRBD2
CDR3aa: CAISLAGGQYNEQFF
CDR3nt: TGTGCCATCAGTCTAGCGGGAGGGCAATACAATGAGCAGTTCTTC

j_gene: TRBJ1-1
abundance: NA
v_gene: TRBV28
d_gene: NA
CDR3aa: CASSLAGREAFF
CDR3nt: TGTGCCAGCAGTTTGGCGGGTCGAGAAGCTTTCTTT

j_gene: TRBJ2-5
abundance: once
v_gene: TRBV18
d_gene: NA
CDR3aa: CASSPGAEETQYF
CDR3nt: TGTGCCAGCTCACCAGGGGCTGAAGAGACCCAGTACTTC

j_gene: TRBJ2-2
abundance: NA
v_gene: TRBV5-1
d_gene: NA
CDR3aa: CASSPTFRGSRYTGELFF
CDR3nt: TGCGCCAGCAGCCCTACTTTTCGAGGGAGTCGGTACACCGGGGAGCTGTTTTTT

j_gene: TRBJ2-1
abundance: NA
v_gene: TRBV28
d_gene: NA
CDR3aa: CASSLRSDRTKNEQFF
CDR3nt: TGTGCCAGCAGTTTACGATCGGACAGGACTAAAAATGAGCAGTTCTTC

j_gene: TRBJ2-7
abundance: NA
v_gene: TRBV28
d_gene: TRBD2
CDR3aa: CASSVTSLYEQYF
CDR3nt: TGTGCCAGCAGTGTGACTAGCCTCTACGAGCAGTACTTC

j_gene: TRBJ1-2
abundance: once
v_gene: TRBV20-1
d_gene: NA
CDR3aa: CSASPQSGYTF
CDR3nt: TGCAGTGCTAGTCCACAGTCTGGCTACACCTTC

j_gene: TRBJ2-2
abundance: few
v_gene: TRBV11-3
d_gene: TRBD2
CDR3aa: CASSPGTSGRTGTGELFF
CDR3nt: TGTGCCAGCAGCCCAGGGACTAGCGGGAGGACGGGCACCGGGGAGCTGTTTTTT